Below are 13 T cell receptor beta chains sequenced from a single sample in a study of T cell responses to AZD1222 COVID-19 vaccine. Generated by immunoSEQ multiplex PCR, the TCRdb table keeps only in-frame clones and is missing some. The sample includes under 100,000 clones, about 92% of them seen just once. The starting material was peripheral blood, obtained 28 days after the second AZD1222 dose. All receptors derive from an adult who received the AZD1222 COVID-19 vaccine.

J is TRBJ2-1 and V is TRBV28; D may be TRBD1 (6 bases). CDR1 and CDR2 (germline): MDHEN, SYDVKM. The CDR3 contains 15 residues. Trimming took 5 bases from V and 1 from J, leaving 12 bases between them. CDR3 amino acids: CASSDRGGSYNEQFF. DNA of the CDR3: TGTGCCAGCAGTGATCGAGGGGGATCCTACAATGAGCAGTTCTTC. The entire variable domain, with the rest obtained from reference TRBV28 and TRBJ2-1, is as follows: DVKVTQSSRYLVKRTGEKVFLECVQDMDHENMFWYRQDPGLGLRLIYFSYDVKMKEKGDIPEGYSVSREKKERFSLILESASTNQTSMYLCASSDRGGSYNEQFFGPGTRLTVL.

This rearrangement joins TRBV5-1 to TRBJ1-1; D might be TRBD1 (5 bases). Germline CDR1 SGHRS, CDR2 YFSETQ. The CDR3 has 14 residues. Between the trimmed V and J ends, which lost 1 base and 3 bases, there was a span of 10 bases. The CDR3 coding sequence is TGCGCCAGCAGCTTGTCGGGACCTTACACTGAAGCTTTCTTT. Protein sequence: CASSLSGPYTEAFF.

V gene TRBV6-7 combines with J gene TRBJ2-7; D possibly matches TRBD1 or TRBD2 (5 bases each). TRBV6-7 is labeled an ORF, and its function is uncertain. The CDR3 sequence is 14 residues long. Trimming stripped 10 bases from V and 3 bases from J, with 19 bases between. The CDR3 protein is CATSRGSLSYEQYV. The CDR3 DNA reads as TGTGCCACCTCGAGGGGTTCCCTCAGCTACGAGCAGTACGTC.

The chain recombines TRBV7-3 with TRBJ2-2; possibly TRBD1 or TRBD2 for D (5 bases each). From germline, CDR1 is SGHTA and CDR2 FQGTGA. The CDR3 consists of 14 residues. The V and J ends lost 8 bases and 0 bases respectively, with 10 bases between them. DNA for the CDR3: TGTGCCAGCGCGTGGGGGTCGAACACCGGGGAGCTGTTTTTT. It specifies CASAWGSNTGELFF.

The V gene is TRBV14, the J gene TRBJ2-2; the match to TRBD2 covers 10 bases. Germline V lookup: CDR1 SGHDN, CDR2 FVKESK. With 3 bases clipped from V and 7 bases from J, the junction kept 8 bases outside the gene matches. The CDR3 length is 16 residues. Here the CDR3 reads CASSQRAGGPHGELFF. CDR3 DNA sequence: TGTGCCAGCAGCCAGAGAGCGGGGGGGCCACACGGGGAGCTGTTTTTT.

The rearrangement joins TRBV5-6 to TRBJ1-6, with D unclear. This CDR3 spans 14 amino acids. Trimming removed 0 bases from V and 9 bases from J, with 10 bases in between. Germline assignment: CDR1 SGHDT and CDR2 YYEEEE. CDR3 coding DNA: TGTGCCAGCAGCTTGGATGGGGAGGGTTCACCCCTCCACTTT. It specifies CASSLDGEGSPLHF.

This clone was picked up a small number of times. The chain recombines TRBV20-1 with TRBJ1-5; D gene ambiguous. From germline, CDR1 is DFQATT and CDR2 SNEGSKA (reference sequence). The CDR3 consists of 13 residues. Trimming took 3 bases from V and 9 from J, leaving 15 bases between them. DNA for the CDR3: TGCAGTGCTAGTTCGCCCCCGATGGGGCCCCAGCATTTT. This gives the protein CSASSPPMGPQHF.

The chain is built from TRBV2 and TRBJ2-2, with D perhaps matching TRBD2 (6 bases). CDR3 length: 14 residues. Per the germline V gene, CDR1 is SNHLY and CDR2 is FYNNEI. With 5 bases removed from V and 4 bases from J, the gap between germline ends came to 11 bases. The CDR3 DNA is TGTGCCAGCAGTAGGGAGGCGAGCACCGGGGAGCTGTTTTTT. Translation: CASSREASTGELFF.

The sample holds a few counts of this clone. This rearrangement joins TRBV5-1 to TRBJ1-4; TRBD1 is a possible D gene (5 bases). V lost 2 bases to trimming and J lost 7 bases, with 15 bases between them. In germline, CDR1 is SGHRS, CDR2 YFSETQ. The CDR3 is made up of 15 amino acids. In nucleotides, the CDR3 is TGCGCCAGCAGCTTTTCAGGGATCCAGCTTGAAAAACTGTTTTTT. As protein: CASSFSGIQLEKLFF.

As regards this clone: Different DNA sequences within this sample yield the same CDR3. The CDR3 sequence is CSVAENTEAFF. CDR3 nucleotides: TGCAGCGTGGCAGAGAACACTGAAGCTTTCTTT. This chain connects TRBV29-1 to TRBJ1-1; D not resolved. V lost 6 bases and J lost 1, with 6 bases in between. Germline-derived CDR1 and CDR2 are SQVTM and ANQGSEA. The CDR3 has 11 amino acids.

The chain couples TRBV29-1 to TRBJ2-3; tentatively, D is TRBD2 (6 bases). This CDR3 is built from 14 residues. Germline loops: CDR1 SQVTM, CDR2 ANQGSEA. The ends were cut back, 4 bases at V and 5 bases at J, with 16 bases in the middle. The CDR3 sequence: CSVALGQGGDTQYF. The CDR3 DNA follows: TGCAGCGTTGCGTTGGGGCAGGGAGGAGATACGCAGTATTTT.

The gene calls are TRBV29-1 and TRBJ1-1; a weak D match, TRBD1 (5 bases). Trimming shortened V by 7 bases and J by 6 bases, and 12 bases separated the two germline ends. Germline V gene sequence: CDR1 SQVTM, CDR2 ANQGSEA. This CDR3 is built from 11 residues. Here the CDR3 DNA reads TGCAGCGCTCGGTTGGGGGCTGAAGCTTTCTTT. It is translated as CSARLGAEAFF.

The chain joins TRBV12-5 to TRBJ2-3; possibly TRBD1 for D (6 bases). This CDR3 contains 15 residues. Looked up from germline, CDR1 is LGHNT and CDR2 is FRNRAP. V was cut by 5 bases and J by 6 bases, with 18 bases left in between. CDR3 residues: CASGTTGRLGDTQYF. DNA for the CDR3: TGTGCTAGTGGTACAACAGGGCGGCTCGGGGATACGCAGTATTTT.